This TCR beta chain was recovered during a study of blood T cell repertoires in COVID-19. The CDR3 consists of 14 residues. Germline V CDR1 and CDR2: WNHNN, SYGVQD (reference sequence). With 7 bases clipped from V and 4 bases from J, the junction kept 5 bases outside the gene matches. Original processing methods: Estimation of nucleated cell counts was performed using reference gene primer amplification. Sequenced by immunoSEQ multiplex PCR; TCRdb stores in-frame clones only, minus some. Clone size and the V and J calls come from that table; the DNA yielded D and trimming. The table shows some 100,000 clones, with 81% occurring only once.

The rearrangement joins TRBV10-1 to TRBJ2-2, with 8 bases identical to TRBD1. The TCR sequence derives from a man older than 75 with active or convalescent COVID-19. The sequenced material came from peripheral blood. CDR3 sequence (DNA): TGCGCCAGCACAAGGGACAGGAGCACCGGGGAGCTGTTTTTT. Its protein is CASTRDRSTGELFF.